This TCR beta chain was found in a study of T cells in localized non-small cell lung cancer. Germline V CDR1 and CDR2: SGHAT, FQNNGV. This CDR3 is built from 18 residues. The junction had 21 bases not matched to a gene; V was cut back by 3 bases and J by 7 bases. Clones were sequenced by immunoSEQ multiplex PCR, and TCRdb holds only the in-frame ones, with some missing. The repertoire has tens of thousands of clones, 84% of them found once; the top ten carry approximately 15%. The TCR was taken from a female donor aged 60 or older with stage I lung adenocarcinoma. The rearrangement joins TRBV11-2 to TRBJ2-7, with 7 bases identical to TRBD2. The sequencing used peripheral blood, collected before any cancer treatment. The CDR3 loop reads CASSFGAWARTRSPEQYF. The CDR3 DNA reads as TGTGCCAGCAGCTTTGGAGCGTGGGCCCGGACTAGGTCCCCGGAGCAGTACTTC.